This TCR beta chain was sequenced for a study of T cells in tumors after PD-1 blockade. This table comes from immunoSEQ multiplex PCR, and its TCRdb copy is limited to in-frame clones, with some not included. The table records fewer than 15,000 clones, roughly 87% of them present only once. The germline CDR1 and CDR2 sequences are SNHLY and FYNNEI. This CDR3 is 19 amino acids long. This clone was observed a single time. This same CDR3 is encoded by further DNA sequences in the sample. The material was PBMCs, obtained after anti-PD-1 treatment. The chain is built from TRBV2 and TRBJ2-1; TRBD2 might be the D (7 bases). This sequence originates from a human donor with basal cell carcinoma. The CDR3 reads CPRSYGGAGVGSSYNEQFF. The DNA for the CDR3 is TGTCCCCGCAGTTATGGGGGGGCGGGGGTGGGGAGCTCCTACAATGAGCAGTTCTTC.